The clone carrying this T cell receptor (beta chain) occurred once. This sample is drawn from a study of blood T cell repertoires in COVID-19. Study context: Collection of acute and convalescent COVID-19 samples took place in the United States, Italy and Spain.

Contact with a PCR-confirmed or clinician-diagnosed COVID-19 case occurred within 2 weeks of entry. TCRdb keeps only in-frame clones here, not all; method: immunoSEQ multiplex PCR. The sample contains 250,000 to 350,000 clones, 89% of which appear only once. The germline gives CDR1 SGHVS, CDR2 FQNEAQ. V was clipped by 3 bases and J by 4 bases, with 10 bases between them. The CDR3 loop spans 15 amino acids. The sequence derives from a woman between 45 and 65 years old who had been exposed to COVID-19. Input material: PBMCs or T cells enriched from blood (not recorded which). J is TRBJ2-6 and V is TRBV7-8, with a possible D match to TRBD2 (6 bases). This CDR3 is CASSFEAGGANVLTF. The CDR3 DNA reads TGTGCCAGCAGCTTTGAGGCGGGGGGGGCCAACGTCCTGACTTTC.